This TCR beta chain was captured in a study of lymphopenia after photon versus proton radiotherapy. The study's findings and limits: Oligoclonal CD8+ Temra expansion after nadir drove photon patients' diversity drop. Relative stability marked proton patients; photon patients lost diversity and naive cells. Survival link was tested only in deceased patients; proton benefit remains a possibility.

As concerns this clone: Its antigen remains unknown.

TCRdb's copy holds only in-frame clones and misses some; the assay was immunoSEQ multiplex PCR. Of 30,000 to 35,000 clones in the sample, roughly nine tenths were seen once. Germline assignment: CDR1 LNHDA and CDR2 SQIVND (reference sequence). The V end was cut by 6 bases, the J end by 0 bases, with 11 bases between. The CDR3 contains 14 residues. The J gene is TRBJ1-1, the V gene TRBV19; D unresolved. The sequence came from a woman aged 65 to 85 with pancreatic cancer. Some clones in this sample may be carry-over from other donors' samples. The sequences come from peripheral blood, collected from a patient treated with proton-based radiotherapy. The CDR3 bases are TGTGCCAGTAGCAACGGACGAGTGAACACTGAAGCTTTCTTT. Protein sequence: CASSNGRVNTEAFF.